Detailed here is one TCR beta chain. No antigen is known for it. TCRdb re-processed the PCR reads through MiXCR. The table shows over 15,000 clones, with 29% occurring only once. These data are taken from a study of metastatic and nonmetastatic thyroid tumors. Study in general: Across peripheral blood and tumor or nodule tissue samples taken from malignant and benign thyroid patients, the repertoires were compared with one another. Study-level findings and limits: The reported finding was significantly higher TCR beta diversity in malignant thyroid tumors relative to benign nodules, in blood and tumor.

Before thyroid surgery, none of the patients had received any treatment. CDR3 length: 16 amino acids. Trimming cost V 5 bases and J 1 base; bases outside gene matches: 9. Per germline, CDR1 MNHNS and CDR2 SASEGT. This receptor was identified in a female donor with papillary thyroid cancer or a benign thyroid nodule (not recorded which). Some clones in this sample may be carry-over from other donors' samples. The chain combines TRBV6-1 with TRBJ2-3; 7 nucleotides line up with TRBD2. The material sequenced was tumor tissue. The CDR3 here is CASSPDWGGGTDTQYF. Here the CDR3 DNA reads TGTGCCAGCAGTCCCGATTGGGGGGGTGGCACAGATACGCAGTATTTT.